A single sample is the source of the 13 T cell receptor beta chains below, sequenced in a study of blood T cells in healthy people across ages. Using a J-beta primer mix together with a sample-barcoded 5' primer, a second PCR was run for roughly 6 to 12 cycles. TCRdb reprocessed the 5' RACE reads with MiXCR, giving one entry per CDR3 protein. The sample consists of hundreds of thousands of distinct CDR3 sequences, more than 20% of them appearing once. These data also featured in a second study, about T cells of mothers and their children.

The sample consisted of blood. The receptors here all came from a boy younger than 18 in good health.

This clonotype appeared a few times. Written as DNA, the CDR3 is TGTGCCAGCAACATTGATCCGGGGGTTGGGGCCAACGTCCTGACTTTC. Its protein product is CASNIDPGVGANVLTF. The chain links TRBV6-2 or TRBV6-3 to TRBJ2-6; TRBD2 might be the D (6 bases). The CDR3 length is 16 residues. V was pared by 7 bases and J by 3 bases, with 16 bases between. Germline loops: CDR1 MNHEY, CDR2 SVGEGT.

The chain links TRBV7-2 to TRBJ2-2, with a tentative D call TRBD2 (6 bases). Germline loops: CDR1 SGHTA, CDR2 FQGNSA. V was cut by 0 bases and J by 4 bases, with 12 bases left in between. The CDR3 spans 16 residues. For the CDR3, the DNA is TGTGCCAGCAGCTTAGCTTCGGGGGAAAGCACCGGGGAGCTGTTTTTT. Amino acid sequence: CASSLASGESTGELFF. The variable domain in full, with the rest retrieved from reference TRBV7-2 and TRBJ2-2, is GAGVSQSPSNKVTEKGKDVELRCDPISGHTALYWYRQSLGQGLEFLIYFQGNSAPDKSGLPSDRFSAERTGGSVSTLTIQRTQQEDSAVYLCASSLASGESTGELFFGEGSRLTVL.

This clonotype was detected only once. The gene calls are TRBV7-2 and TRBJ1-6; D unclear. V was cut by 5 bases and J by 8 bases, with 10 bases left in between. Germline assignment: CDR1 SGHTA and CDR2 FQGNSA. The CDR3 loop spans 13 amino acids. This chain's CDR3 is CASSPRPDSPLHF. DNA of the CDR3: TGTGCCAGCAGCCCCCGGCCAGATTCACCCCTCCACTTT.

This rearrangement joins TRBV11-2 to TRBJ1-1; D is uncertain. Trimming took 5 bases from V and 0 from J, leaving 10 bases between them. The CDR3 consists of 14 residues. The germline gives CDR1 SGHAT, CDR2 FQNNGV. For the CDR3, the DNA is TGTGCCAGCAGCACACGGGCTATGAACACTGAAGCTTTCTTT. It codes for CASSTRAMNTEAFF.

V gene TRBV6-1 combines with J gene TRBJ1-1; tentatively, D is TRBD1 (6 bases). Per the germline V gene, CDR1 is MNHNS and CDR2 is SASEGT. The V gene lost 3 bases and the J gene lost 11 bases, with 22 bases spanning the gap. CDR3 length equals 15 residues. CDR3 region: CASSDPRQAKSEAFF. DNA for the CDR3: TGTGCCAGCAGTGATCCAAGACAGGCCAAAAGTGAGGCTTTCTTT.

The rearrangement uses TRBV7-6 and TRBJ1-4; D is undetermined. Germline V gives CDR1 SGHVS, CDR2 FNYEAQ. CDR3 size: 14 residues. Trimming removed 2 bases at V and 3 bases at J, with 7 bases between. CDR3 nucleotide sequence: TGTGCCAGCAGCTTAAGCTTACCTAATGAAAAACTGTTTTTT. Translation gives CASSLSLPNEKLFF.

This chain connects TRBV3-1 to TRBJ2-5, with D unresolved. With the DNA end fitting TRBJ2-7 better, the J assignment may be wrong. Germline-derived CDR1 and CDR2 are LGHDT and YNNKEL (reference sequence). The CDR3 has 12 amino acids. The CDR3 sequence: CASSQRRDEQYF. For the CDR3, the DNA is TGTGCCAGCAGCCAAAGGCGTGACGAGCAGTACTTC.

This clonotype was seen a few times. This chain links TRBV9 with TRBJ2-5; no clear D gene. The DNA end lines up better with TRBJ2-1; the J call may be wrong. The CDR3 runs 11 residues. Germline loops: CDR1 SGDLS, CDR2 YYNGEE. The CDR3 loop reads CASSARNEQFF. The CDR3 region has the DNA TGTGCCAGCAGCGCCCGTAATGAGCAGTTCTTC.

At least ten counts were recorded for this clonotype. The J gene is TRBJ2-5, the V gene TRBV4-1; D might be TRBD1 or TRBD2, each matching 5 bases. CDR3 size: 16 residues. The germline gives CDR1 MGHRA, CDR2 YSYEKL. Trimming stripped 1 base from V and 2 bases from J, with 14 bases between. The CDR3 DNA is TGCGCCAGCAGCCAAGGATTCAGGGAGATACAAGAGACCCAGTACTTC. The encoded protein is CASSQGFREIQETQYF.

The chain couples TRBV7-9 to TRBJ2-7, with D maybe TRBD1 (6 bases). Germline loops: CDR1 SEHNR, CDR2 FQNEAQ (reference sequence). Trimming cost V 8 bases and J 4 bases, with 12 bases left between them. This CDR3 contains 12 residues. The CDR3 DNA reads TGTGCCAGCGCAGGGGTAGGATACGAGCAGTACTTC. Protein product: CASAGVGYEQYF.

This chain links TRBV27 with TRBJ2-1, with D unresolved. The CDR3 extends over 16 amino acids. The V gene's germline CDR1 is MNHEY and CDR2 SMNVEV (reference sequence). The ends were cut back, 5 bases at V and 3 bases at J, with 17 bases in the middle. In DNA form, the CDR3 reads TGTGCCAGCAGTGCGTCCGGAGCGTTAGGCTACAATGAGCAGTTCTTC. Its protein product is CASSASGALGYNEQFF.

The table lists this clonotype with a few counts. V gene TRBV20-1 combines with J gene TRBJ2-5; 7 nucleotides agree with TRBD1. The closer fit of TRBJ2-7 to the DNA end suggests the J call may be wrong. This CDR3 region has 16 residues. From germline, CDR1 is DFQATT and CDR2 SNEGSKA (reference sequence). This CDR3 reads CSASTRDRPWEYEQYF. CDR3 sequence (DNA): TGCAGTGCTAGCACCCGGGACAGACCCTGGGAATACGAGCAGTACTTC.

This clonotype was found a few times. This rearrangement joins TRBV10-3 to TRBJ1-6; D uncertain. Germline V gene sequence: CDR1 ENHRY, CDR2 SYGVKD. The CDR3 contains 13 residues. V was cut by 0 bases and J by 10 bases, with 7 bases left in between. CDR3 protein: CAISESTHSPLHF. DNA of the CDR3: TGTGCCATCAGTGAGTCGACTCACTCACCCCTCCACTTT.